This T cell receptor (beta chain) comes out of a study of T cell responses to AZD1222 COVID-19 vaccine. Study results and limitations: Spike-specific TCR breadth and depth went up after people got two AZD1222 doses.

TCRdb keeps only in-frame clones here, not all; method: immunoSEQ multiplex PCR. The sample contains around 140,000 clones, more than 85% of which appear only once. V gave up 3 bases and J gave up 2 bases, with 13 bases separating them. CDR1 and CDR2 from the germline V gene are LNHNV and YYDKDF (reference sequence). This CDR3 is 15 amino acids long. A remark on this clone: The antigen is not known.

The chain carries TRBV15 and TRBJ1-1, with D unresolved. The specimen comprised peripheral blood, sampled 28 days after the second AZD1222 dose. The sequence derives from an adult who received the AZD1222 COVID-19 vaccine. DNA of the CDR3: TGTGCCACCAGCAGGACCCTTAGCGGCAACACTGAAGCTTTCTTT. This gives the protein CATSRTLSGNTEAFF.